This T cell receptor beta chain was found in a study of blood T cells in healthy people across ages. The study, taken as a whole, reports: Measured against age, TCR beta diversity per million T cells decreased in a roughly linear manner.

A minimum of 7 million PBMCs was isolated per sample. Through a sample-barcoded 5' primer and a J-beta primer mix, a second PCR was run for roughly 6 to 12 cycles. MiXCR was run by TCRdb on the 5' RACE reads, yielding one entry per CDR3 protein. The profile shows approximately 800,000 distinct CDR3 sequences, 20% to 30% of them singletons. To note about this clonotype: The target antigen is unknown.

The data also belong to a second study, concerning T cells of mothers and their children. That paper states: The donors comprised about 6 children and their three healthy Caucasian mothers. Slightly higher overlap, not significant, was seen in related mother-child pairs than in unrelated pairs.

Sequenced: blood. The receptor was derived from a boy aged 5 to 17 in good health.

CDR3 sequence reads: CSGNRGPTDTQYF. The CDR3 nucleotides read TGCAGCGGAAACAGGGGGCCCACAGATACGCAGTATTTT. This chain connects TRBV29-1 to TRBJ2-3; TRBD1 matches at 9 bases. The V segment lost 7 bases and the J segment 2 bases; nucleotides outside the gene matches: 4. Per the germline V gene, CDR1 is SQVTM and CDR2 is ANQGSEA. The CDR3 has 13 residues.